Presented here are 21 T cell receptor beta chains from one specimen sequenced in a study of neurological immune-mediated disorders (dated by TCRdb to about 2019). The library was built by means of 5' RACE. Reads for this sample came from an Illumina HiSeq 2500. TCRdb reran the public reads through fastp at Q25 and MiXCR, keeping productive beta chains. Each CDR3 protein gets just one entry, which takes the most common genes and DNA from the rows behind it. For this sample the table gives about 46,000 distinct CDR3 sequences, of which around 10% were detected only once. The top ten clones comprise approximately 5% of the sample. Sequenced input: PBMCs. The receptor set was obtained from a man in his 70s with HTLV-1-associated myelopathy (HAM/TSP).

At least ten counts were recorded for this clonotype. CDR3 DNA: TGTGCCATCGGAGACGGGAGCAATCAGCCCCAGCATTTT. This gives the protein CAIGDGSNQPQHF. The chain is built from TRBV10-3 and TRBJ1-5; D gene ambiguous. The CDR3 has 13 residues. Germline V gene sequence: CDR1 ENHRY, CDR2 SYGVKD. V gave up 8 bases and J gave up 1 base, with 9 bases separating them.

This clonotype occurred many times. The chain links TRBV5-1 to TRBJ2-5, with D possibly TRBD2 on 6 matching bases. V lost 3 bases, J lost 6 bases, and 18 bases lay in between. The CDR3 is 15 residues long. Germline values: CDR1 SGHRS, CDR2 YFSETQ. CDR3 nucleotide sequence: TGCGCCAGCAGCTCCCCTGTGGCGGGGCCGCAGACCCAGTACTTC. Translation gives CASSSPVAGPQTQYF. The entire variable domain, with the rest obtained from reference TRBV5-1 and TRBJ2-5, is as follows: KAGVTQTPRYLIKTRGQQVTLSCSPISGHRSVSWYQQTPGQGLQFLFEYFSETQRNKGNFPGRFSGRQFSNSRSEMNVSTLELGDSALYLCASSSPVAGPQTQYFGPGTRLLVL.

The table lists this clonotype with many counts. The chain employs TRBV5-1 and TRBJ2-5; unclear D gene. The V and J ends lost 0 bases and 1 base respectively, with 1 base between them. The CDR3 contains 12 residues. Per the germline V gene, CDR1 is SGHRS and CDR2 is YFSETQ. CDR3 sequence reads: CASSLGQETQYF. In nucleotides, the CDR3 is TGCGCCAGCAGCTTGGGCCAAGAGACCCAGTACTTC.

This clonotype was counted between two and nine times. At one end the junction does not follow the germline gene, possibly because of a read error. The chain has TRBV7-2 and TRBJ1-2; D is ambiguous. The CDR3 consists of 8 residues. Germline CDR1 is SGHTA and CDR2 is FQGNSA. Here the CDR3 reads CASPAADF. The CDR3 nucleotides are TGTGCCAGCCCGGCCGCCGACTTC. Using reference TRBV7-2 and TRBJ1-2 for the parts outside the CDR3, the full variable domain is GAGVSQSPSNKVTEKGKDVELRCDPISGHTALYWYRQSLGQGLEFLIYFQGNSAPDKSGLPSDRFSAERTGGSVSTLTIQRTQQEDSAVYLCASPAADFGSGTRLTVV.

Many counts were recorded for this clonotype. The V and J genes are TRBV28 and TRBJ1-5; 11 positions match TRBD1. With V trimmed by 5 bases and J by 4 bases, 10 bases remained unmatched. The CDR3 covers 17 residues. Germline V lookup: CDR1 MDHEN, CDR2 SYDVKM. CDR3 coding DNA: TGTGCCAGCAGTCTAAGTTCCGGGACAGGGGGTAATCAGCCCCAGCATTTT. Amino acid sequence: CASSLSSGTGGNQPQHF.

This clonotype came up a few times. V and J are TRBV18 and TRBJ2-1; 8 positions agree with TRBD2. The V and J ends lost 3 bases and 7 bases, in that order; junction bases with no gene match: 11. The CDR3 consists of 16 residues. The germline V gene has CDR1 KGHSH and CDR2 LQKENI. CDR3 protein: CASSPSSGALRNEQFF. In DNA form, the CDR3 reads TGTGCCAGCTCACCCAGTAGCGGGGCCCTTCGTAATGAGCAGTTCTTC. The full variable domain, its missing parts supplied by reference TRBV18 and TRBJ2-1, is NAGVMQNPRHLVRRRGQEARLRCSPMKGHSHVYWYRQLPEEGLKFMVYLQKENIIDESGMPKERFSAEFPKEGPSILRIQQVVRGDSAAYFCASSPSSGALRNEQFFGPGTRLTVL.

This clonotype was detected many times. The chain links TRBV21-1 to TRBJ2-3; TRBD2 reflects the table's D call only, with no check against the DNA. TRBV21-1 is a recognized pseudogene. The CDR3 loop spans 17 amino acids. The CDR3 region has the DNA TGTGCCAGCAGCTCTGGACTAGCGGGAGATGCCCCAGATACGCAGTATTTT. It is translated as CASSSGLAGDAPDTQYF.

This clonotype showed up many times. CDR3 DNA sequence: TGTGCCAGCAGCAGGGACTTTGCAGATACGCAGTATTTT. Its translation: CASSRDFADTQYF. The chain is built from TRBV12-3 or TRBV12-4 and TRBJ2-3; tentatively, D is TRBD2 (6 bases). The CDR3 sequence is 13 residues long. V lost 6 bases to trimming and J lost 4 bases, with 11 bases between them.

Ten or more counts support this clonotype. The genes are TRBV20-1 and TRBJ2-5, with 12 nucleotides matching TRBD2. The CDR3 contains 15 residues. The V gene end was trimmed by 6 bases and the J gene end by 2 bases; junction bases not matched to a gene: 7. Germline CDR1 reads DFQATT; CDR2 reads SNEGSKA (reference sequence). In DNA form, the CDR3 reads TGCAGTGCCACCCCTAGCGGGAGGGCTCAAGAGACCCAGTACTTC. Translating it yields CSATPSGRAQETQYF.

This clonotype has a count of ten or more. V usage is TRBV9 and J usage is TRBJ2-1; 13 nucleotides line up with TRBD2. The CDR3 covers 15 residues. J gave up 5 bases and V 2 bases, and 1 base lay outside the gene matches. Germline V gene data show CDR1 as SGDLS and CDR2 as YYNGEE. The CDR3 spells CASSVGTSGNNEQFF. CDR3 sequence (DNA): TGTGCCAGCAGCGTGGGGACTAGCGGGAACAATGAGCAGTTCTTC.

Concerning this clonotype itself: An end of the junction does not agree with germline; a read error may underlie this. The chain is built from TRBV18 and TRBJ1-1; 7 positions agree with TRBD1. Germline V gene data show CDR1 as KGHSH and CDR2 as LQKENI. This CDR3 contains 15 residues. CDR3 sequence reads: CASSPLGTVDTEVFF. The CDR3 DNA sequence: TGTGCCAGCTCACCACTCGGGACAGTGGACACTGAAGTTTTCTTT.

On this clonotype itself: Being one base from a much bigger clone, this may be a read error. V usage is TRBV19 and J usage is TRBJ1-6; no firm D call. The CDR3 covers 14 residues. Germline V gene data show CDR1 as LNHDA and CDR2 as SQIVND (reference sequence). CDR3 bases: TGTGCCAGTAGTATCCAGTCGTCGAATTCACCCATCCACTTT. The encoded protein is CASSIQSSNSPIHF.

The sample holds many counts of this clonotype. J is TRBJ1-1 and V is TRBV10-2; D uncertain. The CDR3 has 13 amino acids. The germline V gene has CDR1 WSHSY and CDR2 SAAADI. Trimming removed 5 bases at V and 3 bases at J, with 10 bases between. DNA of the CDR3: TGCGCCAGCAGTCTAAACGGGGACACTGAAGCTTTCTTT. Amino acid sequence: CASSLNGDTEAFF.

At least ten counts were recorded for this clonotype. CDR3 region: CASSPFAGASGRITYEQYF. DNA of the CDR3: TGTGCCAGCAGCCCCTTCGCCGGGGCTAGCGGGAGAATAACGTACGAGCAGTACTTC. V and J are TRBV7-2 and TRBJ2-7, with 10 bases lining up with TRBD2. Germline V CDR1 and CDR2: SGHTA, FQGNSA. Trimming cost V 5 bases and J 4 bases; bases outside gene matches: 20. The length of the CDR3 is 19 residues. Full variable domain (remainder filled in from reference TRBV7-2 and TRBJ2-7): GAGVSQSPSNKVTEKGKDVELRCDPISGHTALYWYRQSLGQGLEFLIYFQGNSAPDKSGLPSDRFSAERTGGSVSTLTIQRTQQEDSAVYLCASSPFAGASGRITYEQYFGPGTRLTVT.

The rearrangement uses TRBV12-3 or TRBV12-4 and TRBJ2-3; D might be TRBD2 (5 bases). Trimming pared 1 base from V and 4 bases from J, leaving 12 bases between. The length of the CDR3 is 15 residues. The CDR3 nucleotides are TGTGCCAGCAGTTTAGGGGAGTTTATTGCAGATACGCAGTATTTT. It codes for CASSLGEFIADTQYF.

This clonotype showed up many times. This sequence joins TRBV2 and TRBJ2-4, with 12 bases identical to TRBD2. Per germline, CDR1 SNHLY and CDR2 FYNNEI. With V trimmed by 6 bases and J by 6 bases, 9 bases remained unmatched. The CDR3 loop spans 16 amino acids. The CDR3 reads CASRVLAGGSRNIQYF. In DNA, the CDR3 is TGTGCCAGCAGAGTACTAGCGGGAGGCTCCCGAAACATTCAGTACTTC.

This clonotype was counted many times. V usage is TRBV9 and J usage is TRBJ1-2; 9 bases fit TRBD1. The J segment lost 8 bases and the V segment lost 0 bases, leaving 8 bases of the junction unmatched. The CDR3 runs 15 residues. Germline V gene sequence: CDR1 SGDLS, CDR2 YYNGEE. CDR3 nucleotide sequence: TGTGCCAGCAGCGTAGCTTTAAGACAGGGGGGAGGCTACACCTTC. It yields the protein CASSVALRQGGGYTF.

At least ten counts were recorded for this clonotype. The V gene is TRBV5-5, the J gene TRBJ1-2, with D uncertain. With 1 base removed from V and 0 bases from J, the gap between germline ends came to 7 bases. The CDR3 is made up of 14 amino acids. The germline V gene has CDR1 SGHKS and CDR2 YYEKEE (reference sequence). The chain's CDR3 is CASSLSRSNYGYTF. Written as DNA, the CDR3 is TGTGCCAGCAGCTTGTCCAGGTCTAACTATGGCTACACCTTC.

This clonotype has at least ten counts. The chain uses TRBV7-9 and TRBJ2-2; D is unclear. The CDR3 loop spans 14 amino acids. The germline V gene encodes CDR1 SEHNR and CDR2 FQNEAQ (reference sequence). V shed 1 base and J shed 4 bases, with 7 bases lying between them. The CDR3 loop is CASSLGTLTGELFF. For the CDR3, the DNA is TGTGCCAGCAGCTTAGGAACCCTCACCGGGGAGCTGTTTTTT.

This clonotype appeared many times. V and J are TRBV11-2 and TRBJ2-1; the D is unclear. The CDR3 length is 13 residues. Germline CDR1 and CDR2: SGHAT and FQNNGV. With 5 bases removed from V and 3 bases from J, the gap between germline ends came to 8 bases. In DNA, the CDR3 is TGTGCCAGCAGCGCCGAACTCTACAATGAGCAGTTCTTC. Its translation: CASSAELYNEQFF.

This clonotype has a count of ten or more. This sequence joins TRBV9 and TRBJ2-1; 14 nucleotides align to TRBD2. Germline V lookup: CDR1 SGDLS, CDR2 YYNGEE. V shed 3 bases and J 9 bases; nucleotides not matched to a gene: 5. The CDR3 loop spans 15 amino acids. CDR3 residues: CASSGGLAGEVEQFF. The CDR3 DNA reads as TGTGCCAGCAGCGGGGGACTAGCGGGAGAGGTTGAGCAGTTCTTC.